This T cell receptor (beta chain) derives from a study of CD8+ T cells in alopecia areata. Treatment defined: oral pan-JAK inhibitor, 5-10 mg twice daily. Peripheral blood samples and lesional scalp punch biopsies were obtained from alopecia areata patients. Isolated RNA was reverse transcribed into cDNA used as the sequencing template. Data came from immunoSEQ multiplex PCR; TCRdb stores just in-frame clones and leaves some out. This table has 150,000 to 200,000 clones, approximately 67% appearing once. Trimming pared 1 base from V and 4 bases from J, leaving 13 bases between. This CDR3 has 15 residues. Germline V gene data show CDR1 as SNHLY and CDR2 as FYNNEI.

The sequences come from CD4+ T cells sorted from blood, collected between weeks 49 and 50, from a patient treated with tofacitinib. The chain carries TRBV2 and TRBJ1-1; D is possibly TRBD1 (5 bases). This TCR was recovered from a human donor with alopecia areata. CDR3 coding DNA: TGTGCCAGCAGTGAAGGATCGGTAAGGGGCACTGAAGCTTTCTTT. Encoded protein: CASSEGSVRGTEAFF. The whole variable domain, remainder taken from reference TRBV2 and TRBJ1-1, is EPEVTQTPSHQVTQMGQEVILRCVPISNHLYFYWYRQILGQKVEFLVSFYNNEISEKSEIFDDQFSVERPDGSNFTLKIRSTKLEDSAMYFCASSEGSVRGTEAFFGQGTRLTVV.